A single sample gave rise to the 5 T cell receptor beta chains below, sequenced in a study of cytomegalovirus exposure and HLA in healthy donors. This PCR relied on a set of 60 Vbeta primers and 13 Jbeta primers. Profiled with immunoSEQ multiplex PCR; TCRdb holds only in-frame clones, not every one. Its clone listing holds roughly 50,000 clones. Sequencing was performed on PBMCs. The receptors were gathered from a female donor in good health and CMV-seronegative.

J is TRBJ1-4 and V is TRBV7-9; D gene uncertain. Trimming removed 6 bases at V and 0 bases at J, with 8 bases between. This CDR3 spans 14 amino acids. The germline V gene has CDR1 SEHNR and CDR2 FQNEAQ (reference sequence). CDR3 region: CASSFFTTNEKLFF. CDR3 DNA: TGTGCCAGCAGTTTCTTTACAACTAATGAAAAACTGTTTTTT. Looking up the rest from reference TRBV7-9 and TRBJ1-4 gives the full variable domain: DTGVSQNPRHKITKRGQNVTFRCDPISEHNRLYWYRQTLGQGPEFLTYFQNEAQLEKSRLLSDRFSAERPKGSFSTLEIQRTEQGDSAMYLCASSFFTTNEKLFFGSGTQLSVL.

The rearrangement joins TRBV5-6 to TRBJ2-1; 7 positions agree with TRBD2. V lost 7 bases and J lost 0; bases outside the gene matches: 7. Germline V gene sequence: CDR1 SGHDT, CDR2 YYEEEE. This CDR3 has 15 amino acids. CDR3: CASGHGGGSYNEQFF. The CDR3 nucleotides are TGTGCCAGCGGGCATGGCGGGGGCTCCTACAATGAGCAGTTCTTC.

J is TRBJ2-7 and V is TRBV9; no reliable D call. The CDR3 totals 15 residues. V dropped 0 bases and J dropped 2 bases, with 12 bases sitting between them. Germline CDR1 and CDR2: SGDLS and YYNGEE. The CDR3 region is CASSVESGFAYEQYF. Written as DNA, the CDR3 is TGTGCCAGCAGCGTAGAATCGGGTTTCGCCTACGAGCAGTACTTC.

This sequence joins TRBV5-6 and TRBJ2-1; D gene uncertain. Trimming pared 0 bases from V and 10 bases from J, leaving 5 bases between. Germline V gene lookup returns CDR1 SGHDT and CDR2 YYEEEE. The CDR3 consists of 11 residues. CDR3 residues: CASSLVREQFF. The CDR3, as DNA: TGTGCCAGCAGCTTGGTGCGGGAGCAGTTCTTC.

The J gene is TRBJ1-2, the V gene TRBV30; D is possibly TRBD1 (5 bases). The germline V gene has CDR1 GTSNPN and CDR2 SVGIG (reference sequence). This CDR3 spans 12 amino acids. The V end lost 3 bases, the J end lost 2 bases, and 7 bases lay between the germline ends. The CDR3 sequence is CAWRAGNYGYTF. For the CDR3, the DNA is TGTGCCTGGAGGGCAGGGAACTATGGCTACACCTTC.